This section outlines one T cell receptor (beta chain) sequence together with its context. Its specificity is not known. The data were produced by immunoSEQ multiplex PCR, yet TCRdb's version contains in-frame clones alone and is incomplete. Altogether approximately 88,000 clones are present, 70% to 90% being singletons, with the ten largest covering approximately 0.67%. This specimen belongs to a study of OX40 agonist ivuxolimab in advanced cancers. Notes on the study in general: Nonresponders included some who also had low normalized T-cell clonal expansion.

With 0 bases removed from V and 3 bases from J, the gap between germline ends came to 16 bases. The germline V gene has CDR1 SGHNT and CDR2 YYREEE (reference sequence). CDR3 size: 18 residues. Sequenced here: CD4+ or CD8+ T cells sorted from blood, sampled in a trial of the OX40 agonist ivuxolimab. The chain carries TRBV5-4 and TRBJ1-6; D gene uncertain. The source is an adult with an advanced solid tumor such as melanoma, head and neck, liver or kidney cancer. Written as DNA, the CDR3 is TGTGCCAGCAGCTTGGCCGGGGAGGAAAGCCTCTATAATTCACCCCTCCACTTT. As protein: CASSLAGEESLYNSPLHF. The variable domain in full, with the rest retrieved from reference TRBV5-4 and TRBJ1-6, is ETGVTQSPTHLIKTRGQQVTLRCSSQSGHNTVSWYQQALGQGPQFIFQYYREEENGRGNFPPRFSGLQFPNYSSELNVNALELDDSALYLCASSLAGEESLYNSPLHFGNGTRLTVT.